A single TCR beta chain is shown here with its context. Its antigen is unknown. The data are from a study of T cell responses to AZD1222 COVID-19 vaccine. General study findings and limits: Donors were largely white British and mainly female; clonal diversity was possibly underestimated.

The V gene's germline CDR1 is MNHEY and CDR2 SVGEGT. Between the trimmed V and J ends, which lost 2 bases and 2 bases, there was a span of 10 bases. The CDR3 spans 15 residues. Sequencing was performed with immunoSEQ multiplex PCR; in TCRdb, only in-frame clones are kept and a portion is missing. The sample lists some 90,000 clones; roughly 90% were seen once. Sequenced here: peripheral blood, sampled on day 0 of AZD1222 vaccination. The chain combines TRBV6-2 or TRBV6-3 with TRBJ1-5; D might be TRBD1 (6 bases). The TCR originated in an adult in good health. The CDR3 protein is CASSYGRGGNQPQHF. Here the CDR3 DNA reads TGTGCCAGCAGTTACGGCAGGGGCGGCAATCAGCCCCAGCATTTT.